One and the same sample provided the 2 T cell receptor beta chains below, sequenced in a study of control samples from healthy donors and cancer patients (dated by TCRdb to the early 2020s). Libraries were constructed by the immunoSEQ multiplex PCR assay. Imported from immuneACCESS, the table was reduced by TCRdb to in-frame sequences with V and J called. These copies leave out some clones; in studies compared against another copy, an unresolved V gene accounts for under half, and the cause of the remainder is not known. The sample has approximately 24,000 clones on record, around 86% of them singletons. The ten largest clones capture under 30% of the sample. The sample taken for sequencing was PBMCs. All receptors come from a man in his 60s with colorectal cancer.

This clone was counted only a few times. The rearrangement uses TRBV10-2 and TRBJ1-5, with a tentative D call TRBD1 (5 bases). The CDR3 loop spans 14 amino acids. V was shortened by 2 bases and J by 3 bases, with 8 bases between the two germline ends. The germline gives CDR1 WSHSY, CDR2 SAAADI. CDR3 residues: CASSEKGINQPQHF. CDR3 DNA: TGCGCCAGCAGTGAGAAGGGGATCAATCAGCCCCAGCATTTT.

This chain joins TRBV13 and TRBJ2-3; TRBD2 agrees at 10 bases. Trimming cost V 6 bases and J 6 bases; bases outside gene matches: 9. Germline CDR1 reads PRHDT; CDR2 reads FYEKMQ (reference sequence). The CDR3 contains 15 residues. The CDR3 nucleotides are TGTGCCAGCAGAACCTTAGGACTAGCGGCTGATACGCAGTATTTT. This translates into CASRTLGLAADTQYF.